Described below is a single T cell receptor (beta chain) sequence and its context. This sample was taken from a study of T cell changes during pregnancy in multiple sclerosis. Trimming left V 5 bases short and J 8 bases short, with 16 bases between. Germline V gives CDR1 SGDLS, CDR2 YYNGEE. This CDR3 contains 13 residues. Produced via immunoSEQ multiplex PCR; TCRdb's table is partial and in-frame only. The data contain roughly 67,000 clones, roughly nine tenths of them singletons. The specimen was peripheral blood, collected in the second trimester of pregnancy. The clonotype was recovered from a female donor with multiple sclerosis, enrolled in a pregnancy study. The chain uses TRBV9 and TRBJ1-1; D is perhaps TRBD1 (6 bases). DNA for the CDR3: TGTGCCAGCAGTCCCATTGAAGGGACAGAAGCTTTCTTT. Translation: CASSPIEGTEAFF.